The clone carrying this TCR beta chain was recorded a few times. Its target is unknown. This sample was taken from a study of beta chain features in type 1 diabetes. The whole isolated RNA underwent reverse transcription, so sequencing captured expressed TCRB transcripts. Produced via immunoSEQ multiplex PCR; TCRdb's table is partial and in-frame only. The sample shows hundreds of thousands of clones, 7.5% to 10% of them seen only once. This CDR3 spans 16 amino acids. The germline V gene has CDR1 MDHEN and CDR2 SYDVKM. Trimming pared 5 bases from V and 5 bases from J, leaving 22 bases between. CD45RO/CCR7/CD25/CD127/CD95/CD27 staining was used to isolate CD4+ naive, central memory, regulatory and stem cell-like memory cells by sorting. Study results and caveats: Researchers cautioned that cDNA sequencing could over-represent cells with high TCR expression. VDJ junctions in type 1 diabetes patients carried more deletions and fewer insertions.

The chain combines TRBV28 with TRBJ2-7; possible D gene TRBD1, 5 bases. The source material was naive CD4+ T cells from blood. The TCR sequence derives from a woman younger than 30 in good health. The CDR3 region is CASSPHQGRGSHEQYF. Here the CDR3 DNA reads TGTGCCAGCAGTCCCCACCAGGGCAGAGGATCCCACGAGCAGTACTTC.